The text below deals with one TCR beta chain. Its antigen is still unknown. The source of the sample is a study of shared clonotypes between healthy human individuals. On the study more broadly: The people who gave samples were two women and a few men aged 18 to 49.

Authors' data handling: Quality scores were absent from the junction-only immunoSEQ sequences, so filtering differed. Profiling relied on immunoSEQ multiplex PCR, and the TCRdb table lists in-frame clones only, not all of them. V, J and clone size are those of that table, while D and trimming were read from the DNA. Among 400,000 to 500,000 clones, 79% were seen once, and the ten largest hold less than 15%. Study-level points and caveats: Owing to a small donor count, the genetic and exposure-history diversity represented was limited.

Trimming cost V 1 base and J 6 bases, with 8 bases left between them. The CDR3 length is 13 residues. The V gene's germline CDR1 is MGHRA and CDR2 YSYEKL. All the donors were Caucasian adults who lived in Nashville, Tennessee. The sequencing sample was made of PBMCs. This chain joins TRBV4-1 and TRBJ2-3, with D unresolved. This receptor was identified in a woman aged 40-49 years in good health. Some clones in this sample may be carry-over from other donors' samples. CDR3 in amino acids: CASSQARWDTQYF. CDR3 sequence (DNA): TGCGCCAGCAGCCAAGCTCGGTGGGATACGCAGTATTTT.